The entry below describes one T cell receptor (beta chain). Its target is unknown. The data are from a study of cytomegalovirus exposure and HLA in healthy donors. Across the study: Earlier, about 179 million T cells were analyzed, and more than 100 million unique TCR beta sequences were found among them.

Looked up from germline, CDR1 is SGDLS and CDR2 is YYNGEE. This CDR3 contains 17 residues. The V end lost 0 bases, the J end lost 4 bases, and 16 bases lay between the germline ends. Both 60 Vbeta primers and 13 Jbeta primers went into the PCR. The protocol was immunoSEQ multiplex PCR, while the TCRdb copy is restricted to in-frame clones and leaves out a portion. The sample carries some 69,000 clones, more than 60% recorded once. Study conclusions and caveats: V- and J-gene trimming in TCR beta was tied to a missense DCLRE1C variant by an analysis performed later.

J is TRBJ1-4 and V is TRBV9; D perhaps matches TRBD1 (6 bases). The TCR originated in a woman in her twenties or thirties in good health and CMV-seronegative. Sequenced: PBMCs. The chain's CDR3 is CASSVGLLAGVNEKLFF. The CDR3 bases are TGTGCCAGCAGCGTAGGACTATTGGCAGGGGTTAATGAAAAACTGTTTTTT.